This entry features one T cell receptor (beta chain) sequence. This record belongs to a study of T cell repertoires in cytomegalovirus infection. About the research overall: TCR beta signatures that were public indicated CMV infection and matching HLA type.

CDR1 LNHDA and CDR2 SQIVND come from the germline V gene (reference sequence). This CDR3 is built from 13 residues. V was cut by 6 bases and J by 7 bases, with 15 bases left in between. TCRdb processed the reads anew with MiXCR; each CDR3 protein has one entry. In the table there are approximately 550,000 distinct CDR3 sequences, more than 15% of which are singletons. The J gene is TRBJ1-1, the V gene TRBV19; the D gene is possibly TRBD1 (6 bases). Sequencing input: CD8+ T cells from PBMCs. The receptor was isolated from a human donor in good health (CMV status not recorded). Some clones in this sample may be carry-over from other donors' samples. The CDR3 region is CASSPVGGGEAFF. CDR3 sequence (DNA): TGTGCCAGTAGCCCAGTGGGGGGCGGTGAAGCTTTCTTT.